The 29 T cell receptor beta chains reported below all come from one sample, sequenced in a study of PD-L1 blockade in urothelial cancer. Time point defined: pretreatment peripheral blood. Only in-frame clones appear in the TCRdb table, and some are missing; sequencing was by immunoSEQ multiplex PCR. The repertoire includes about 95,000 clones, around 91% of them detected once, and 1.6% sits in the top ten. The material was PBMCs, obtained around atezolizumab (anti-PD-L1) treatment. These receptors all come from a man aged 55 to 70 with urothelial cancer.

The chain joins TRBV27 to TRBJ2-7; D unresolved. Germline V gene data show CDR1 as MNHEY and CDR2 as SMNVEV (reference sequence). This CDR3 region has 13 residues. Trimming took 7 bases from V and 0 from J, leaving 10 bases between them. The CDR3 nucleotides are TGTGCCAGCATCGGCAGGAACTCCTACGAGCAGTACTTC. Translated: CASIGRNSYEQYF.

The V and J genes are TRBV11-2 and TRBJ2-7; the D gene is possibly TRBD1 (7 bases). CDR3 length: 14 amino acids. V shed 0 bases and J shed 3 bases, with 9 bases lying between them. CDR1 and CDR2 from the germline V gene are SGHAT and FQNNGV. In DNA, the CDR3 is TGTGCCAGCAGCTTAGACAGGGGGGTCTACGAGCAGTACTTC. This codes for CASSLDRGVYEQYF.

The chain employs TRBV5-6 and TRBJ2-5; 8 bases are a match to TRBD1. Unmatched junction bases numbered 4, after V lost 3 bases and J lost 0 bases. This CDR3 spans 15 amino acids. CDR1 is SGHDT, CDR2 YYEEEE, per germline. The CDR3 region is CASSSLTGDQETQYF. CDR3 sequence (DNA): TGTGCCAGCAGCTCGCTGACAGGGGACCAAGAGACCCAGTACTTC. Full variable domain (outside the CDR3, taken from reference TRBV5-6 and TRBJ2-5): DAGVTQSPTHLIKTRGQQVTLRCSPKSGHDTVSWYQQALGQGPQFIFQYYEEEERQRGNFPDRFSGHQFPNYSSELNVNALLLGDSALYLCASSSLTGDQETQYFGPGTRLLVL.

This sequence joins TRBV6-1 and TRBJ2-5; maybe TRBD2 (6 bases). CDR3 size: 15 residues. V was trimmed by 0 bases and J by 4 bases, leaving 12 bases between them. Germline V CDR1 and CDR2: MNHNS, SASEGT. The chain's CDR3 is CASSEAGGSGETQYF. In DNA form, the CDR3 reads TGTGCCAGCAGTGAAGCTGGAGGGTCGGGAGAGACCCAGTACTTC.

This clone was counted a single time. The chain joins TRBV6-1 to TRBJ2-3; possible D gene TRBD2, 5 bases. The CDR3 has 13 residues. The germline V gene has CDR1 MNHNS and CDR2 SASEGT. The V end lost 2 bases, the J end lost 5 bases, and 8 bases lay between the germline ends. CDR3 region: CASSENGVDTQYF. In DNA, the CDR3 is TGTGCCAGCAGTGAAAACGGGGTAGATACGCAGTATTTT.

The V gene is TRBV18, the J gene TRBJ2-1; a possible D gene is TRBD1 (6 bases). The CDR3 length is 14 residues. Trimming removed 6 bases at V and 0 bases at J, with 9 bases between. Germline-derived CDR1 and CDR2 are KGHSH and LQKENI. The CDR3 protein is CASSRGHSYNEQFF. CDR3 nucleotide sequence: TGTGCCAGCTCCAGGGGCCACTCCTACAATGAGCAGTTCTTC.

V is TRBV7-9 and J is TRBJ2-4; 9 bases map to TRBD1. CDR1 is SEHNR and CDR2 is FQNEAQ in the germline V gene (reference sequence). This CDR3 is built from 13 residues. Trimming took 5 bases from V and 8 from J; bases not matched to a gene: 4. The CDR3 reads CASSNRGLDIQYF. The CDR3 DNA sequence: TGTGCCAGCAGCAACAGGGGGCTGGACATTCAGTACTTC.

V and J are TRBV19 and TRBJ2-5; maybe TRBD2 (6 bases). V gave up 4 bases and J gave up 2 bases, with 11 bases separating them. The germline V gene encodes CDR1 LNHDA and CDR2 SQIVND (reference sequence). This CDR3 spans 14 amino acids. The CDR3 nucleotides are TGTGCCAGTAGTAGCACCGGGACTCAAGAGACCCAGTACTTC. Translating it yields CASSSTGTQETQYF.

CDR3 sequence (DNA): TGTGCCAGCTCACCCCCCTCGAATAGAGGGGAGCTGTTTTTT. Protein sequence: CASSPPSNRGELFF. The V gene is TRBV18, the J gene TRBJ2-2, with unresolved D. Germline lookup yields CDR1 KGHSH and CDR2 LQKENI. Trimming shortened V by 3 bases and J by 8 bases, and 13 bases separated the two germline ends. This CDR3 is 14 amino acids long. The full variable domain, with the rest looked up from reference TRBV18 and TRBJ2-2, is NAGVMQNPRHLVRRRGQEARLRCSPMKGHSHVYWYRQLPEEGLKFMVYLQKENIIDESGMPKERFSAEFPKEGPSILRIQQVVRGDSAAYFCASSPPSNRGELFFGEGSRLTVL.

The gene calls are TRBV2 and TRBJ1-5; D is undetermined. Deletions cut 7 bases from V and 5 bases from J, with 12 bases between. The germline CDR1 and CDR2 sequences are SNHLY and FYNNEI. The CDR3 loop spans 13 amino acids. CDR3 DNA: TGTGCCAGCACTCAGGAGGGTGATCAGCCCCAGCATTTT. Translated: CASTQEGDQPQHF.

The rearrangement joins TRBV19 to TRBJ1-4; TRBD1 is a possible D gene (6 bases). The CDR3 sequence is 15 residues long. In germline, CDR1 is LNHDA, CDR2 SQIVND (reference sequence). The V end was cut by 4 bases, the J end by 1 base, with 10 bases between. The chain's CDR3 is CASSTDRITNEKLFF. Here the CDR3 DNA reads TGTGCCAGTAGTACCGACAGGATAACTAATGAAAAACTGTTTTTT.

The chain carries TRBV18 and TRBJ1-1; D remains unclear. The CDR3 consists of 12 residues. The germline CDR1 and CDR2 sequences are KGHSH and LQKENI. Trimming pared 2 bases from V and 8 bases from J, leaving 9 bases between. In nucleotides, the CDR3 is TGTGCCAGCTCACCAGATTCCAGAGAAGCTTTCTTT. Amino acid sequence: CASSPDSREAFF.

There are a few counts of this clone. The chain has TRBV10-1 and TRBJ2-4, with 8 positions matching TRBD2. The CDR3 is 13 amino acids. J was trimmed by 8 bases and V by 5 bases; bases with no gene match: 5. Germline CDR1 WNHNN, CDR2 SYGVQD (reference sequence). CDR3 in amino acids: CASSKAGADIQYF. DNA of the CDR3: TGCGCCAGCAGTAAAGCGGGAGCAGACATTCAGTACTTC.

The chain is built from TRBV11-2 and TRBJ1-6; 7 nucleotides align to TRBD1. V shed 5 bases and J 7 bases; nucleotides not matched to a gene: 14. Looked up from germline, CDR1 is SGHAT and CDR2 is FQNNGV. The CDR3 is made up of 17 amino acids. CDR3 in DNA: TGTGCCAGCAGCCTTTTGGCTTGGGACAGCAAAAATTCACCCCTCCACTTT. Its translation is CASSLLAWDSKNSPLHF. The whole variable domain, filled in from reference TRBV11-2 and TRBJ1-6, reads EAGVAQSPRYKIIEKRQSVAFWCNPISGHATLYWYQQILGQGPKLLIQFQNNGVVDDSQLPKDRFSAERLKGVDSTLKIQPAKLEDSAVYLCASSLLAWDSKNSPLHFGNGTRLTVT.

The chain recombines TRBV4-1 with TRBJ1-5; 8 bases map to TRBD1. CDR3 length: 15 amino acids. The junction had 2 bases not matched to a gene; V was cut back by 0 bases and J by 4 bases. Germline V lookup: CDR1 MGHRA, CDR2 YSYEKL. CDR3 sequence (DNA): TGCGCCAGCAGCCAAGATCGGACAGGGAATCAGCCCCAGCATTTT. It encodes CASSQDRTGNQPQHF.

The chain carries TRBV18 and TRBJ1-2; maybe TRBD1 (6 bases). V lost 5 bases and J lost 7, with 17 bases in between. The CDR3 loop spans 14 amino acids. CDR1 is KGHSH and CDR2 is LQKENI in the germline V gene. The CDR3 DNA follows: TGTGCCAGCTCATCTATCCAAACCAGGGGTGGCTACACCTTC. This sequence encodes CASSSIQTRGGYTF.

J is TRBJ2-7 and V is TRBV29-1, with 9 bases fitting TRBD1. V shed 4 bases and J 1 base; nucleotides not matched to a gene: 2. Germline V lookup: CDR1 SQVTM, CDR2 ANQGSEA. The CDR3 totals 13 residues. CDR3 in amino acids: CSVGQGVSYEQYF. The CDR3 DNA reads as TGCAGCGTTGGACAGGGGGTTTCCTACGAGCAGTACTTC.

The chain recombines TRBV11-3 with TRBJ2-1; D uncertain. The germline V gene encodes CDR1 SGHNT and CDR2 YENEEA. This CDR3 region has 13 residues. The V end was cut by 3 bases, the J end by 5 bases, with 8 bases between. The CDR3 loop is CASSLGPNNEQFF. In DNA form, the CDR3 reads TGTGCCAGCAGCTTGGGCCCAAACAATGAGCAGTTCTTC.

The chain uses TRBV5-1 and TRBJ1-6, with D possibly matching TRBD1 (6 bases). The CDR3 spans 16 residues. Trimming shortened V by 1 base and J by 7 bases, and 15 bases separated the two germline ends. Germline-derived CDR1 and CDR2 are SGHRS and YFSETQ. The CDR3 reads CASSLLQGRDNSPLHF. Here the CDR3 DNA reads TGCGCCAGCAGCTTGCTGCAGGGGAGGGACAATTCACCCCTCCACTTT.

This chain uses TRBV19 with TRBJ1-6; no clear D. V lost 5 bases, J lost 7 bases, and 12 bases lay in between. The CDR3 totals 14 residues. Germline V gene sequence: CDR1 LNHDA, CDR2 SQIVND (reference sequence). The CDR3 reads CASSQREGNSPLHF. The CDR3 DNA is TGTGCCAGTAGTCAACGGGAGGGCAATTCACCCCTCCACTTT.

The rearrangement joins TRBV4-2 to TRBJ2-2; TRBD2 matches 11 bases. Trimming cost V 1 base and J 0 bases; bases outside gene matches: 4. Per the germline V gene, CDR1 is LGHNA and CDR2 is YNFKEQ. The CDR3 runs to 18 residues. This CDR3 is CASSQGLAGGPNTGELFF. The CDR3, as DNA: TGTGCCAGCAGCCAAGGGCTAGCGGGGGGCCCGAACACCGGGGAGCTGTTTTTT.

This clone was seen only once. The chain joins TRBV15 to TRBJ2-5; TRBD2 might be the D (5 bases). The CDR3 sequence is 14 residues long. V was shortened by 1 base and J by 7 bases, with 13 bases between the two germline ends. Germline V lookup: CDR1 LNHNV, CDR2 YYDKDF (reference sequence). In nucleotides, the CDR3 is TGTGCCACCAGCAGAGTGACTATCCTCGGGACCCAGTACTTC. Its translation is CATSRVTILGTQYF.

The genes are TRBV10-1 and TRBJ2-3; TRBD1 might be the D (6 bases). This CDR3 region has 15 residues. Per the germline V gene, CDR1 is WNHNN and CDR2 is SYGVQD (reference sequence). The V end lost 3 bases, the J end lost 0 bases, and 10 bases lay between the germline ends. The CDR3 is CASSDRDTSTDTQYF. The CDR3 nucleotides read TGCGCCAGCAGTGACAGGGACACTAGCACAGATACGCAGTATTTT.

V usage is TRBV2 and J usage is TRBJ1-6; no firm D call. Trimming stripped 4 bases from V and 13 bases from J, with 14 bases between. The CDR3 runs to 13 residues. The V gene's germline CDR1 is SNHLY and CDR2 FYNNEI. The CDR3 nucleotides read TGTGCCAGCAGTGGGGCGCCCGGCGCTCCCCTCCACTTT. It specifies CASSGAPGAPLHF.

The chain has TRBV5-1 and TRBJ2-1, with D tentatively TRBD1 (5 bases). CDR1 and CDR2 from the germline V gene are SGHRS and YFSETQ. Deletions cut 1 base from V and 5 bases from J, with 7 bases between. This CDR3 comprises 13 residues. CDR3: CASSLQGDNEQFF. CDR3 nucleotide sequence: TGCGCCAGCAGCTTGCAAGGGGACAATGAGCAGTTCTTC.

The chain joins TRBV5-6 to TRBJ2-4, with a possible D match to TRBD1 (5 bases). The ends were cut back, 8 bases at V and 6 bases at J, with 15 bases in the middle. Per the germline V gene, CDR1 is SGHDT and CDR2 is YYEEEE. This CDR3 has 13 amino acids. The CDR3, as DNA: TGTGCCAGTTTAATGTCCAGGGTAAACATTCAGTACTTC. Residues: CASLMSRVNIQYF.

J is TRBJ2-3 and V is TRBV30, with 12 bases matching TRBD1. CDR1 is GTSNPN and CDR2 is SVGIG in the germline V gene (reference sequence). J lost 0 bases, V lost 3 bases, and 13 bases had no gene match. The CDR3 is 19 amino acids. CDR3 region: CAWSSWGTGGKGSTDTQYF. CDR3 nucleotides: TGTGCCTGGAGCAGTTGGGGGACAGGGGGCAAAGGAAGCACAGATACGCAGTATTTT.

This chain links TRBV5-4 with TRBJ2-1; 7 nucleotides agree with TRBD2. The CDR3 contains 14 residues. CDR1 and CDR2 (germline): SGHNT, YYREEE (reference sequence). V was pared by 4 bases and J by 5 bases, with 6 bases of the junction left unmatched. CDR3 sequence (DNA): TGTGCCAGCAGCCTAGCGGCAAGGAACAATGAGCAGTTCTTC. It specifies CASSLAARNNEQFF. Supplemented by reference TRBV5-4 and TRBJ2-1, the full variable domain reads ETGVTQSPTHLIKTRGQQVTLRCSSQSGHNTVSWYQQALGQGPQFIFQYYREEENGRGNFPPRFSGLQFPNYSSELNVNALELDDSALYLCASSLAARNNEQFFGPGTRLTVL.

CDR3 in amino acids: CASSLGTVVTDTQYF. CDR3 sequence (DNA): TGCGCCAGCAGCTTGGGGACAGTGGTAACAGATACGCAGTATTTT. The chain employs TRBV5-1 and TRBJ2-3; perhaps TRBD1 as D (6 bases). The CDR3 contains 15 residues. Germline loops: CDR1 SGHRS, CDR2 YFSETQ. Trimming removed 0 bases from V and 3 bases from J, with 11 bases in between.